The clone carrying this T cell receptor beta chain was detected many times. This sample is drawn from a study of regulatory T cells in long-lasting Graves disease. Time point defined: newly diagnosed GD, antithyroid drugs for less than 3 months. From RNA extracted from PBMCs, the TCR library was made. HTBI primers from iRepertoire and Arm-PCR of CDR3 regions yielded the TCR beta libraries. TCRdb called the multiplex PCR reads again in MiXCR, with one record for every CDR3 protein. This table holds hundreds of thousands of distinct CDR3 sequences, more than 10% found once. In addition, the sample was reused for a study of T cells in Graves' hyperthyroidism and ophthalmopathy. That investigation notes: Graves' hyperthyroidism qualified as stable when ophthalmopathy did not progress within 18 months.

The input for sequencing was peripheral blood mononuclear cells (PBMCs), taken at new diagnosis, from a patient treated with antithyroid drugs. The sequence derives from a woman in her 30s with Graves disease.

The CDR3 reads CAISDDNHEQFF. Here the CDR3 DNA reads TGTGCCATCAGTGACGACAACCATGAGCAGTTCTTC. The chain employs TRBV10-3 and TRBJ2-1; D is ambiguous. Trimming shortened V by 3 bases and J by 8 bases, and 8 bases separated the two germline ends. Germline lookup yields CDR1 ENHRY and CDR2 SYGVKD. The CDR3 loop spans 12 amino acids.